This T cell receptor (beta chain) is from a study of T-cell reconstitution after alpha-beta-depleted transplantation in children. Between the trimmed V and J ends, which lost 0 bases and 4 bases, there was a span of 14 bases. The CDR3 is 16 residues long. Germline CDR1 SGDLS, CDR2 YYNGEE. Researchers prepared the TCRbeta library using unique molecular identifiers, the study reports. TCRdb re-analysed the PCR reads in MiXCR, keeping a single row per CDR3 protein. The data hold approximately 400,000 distinct CDR3 sequences, with under 13% observed a single time. The TCR comes from a human donor who donated a stem cell graft to a child with acute myeloid leukemia. The material sequenced was PBMCs from the stem cell graft donor, taken from the stem cell graft. The J gene is TRBJ1-3, the V gene TRBV9, with D possibly TRBD1 on 6 matching bases. CDR3 sequence reads: CASSVGLQGAGNTIYF. DNA of the CDR3: TGTGCCAGCAGCGTAGGTCTACAGGGTGCGGGAAACACCATATATTTT.